Each of the 22 T cell receptor beta chains below was sequenced from the same sample in a study of CD8 T cells in ankylosing spondylitis. Findings and limits, study-wide: There was a TCR beta motif, made of 7 to 9 highly homologous variants, that appeared characteristic of ankylosing spondylitis blood.

Antigens for these TCRs are unknown. TCRdb itself ran the 5' RACE reads through MiXCR, one entry per CDR3 protein. Here the sample spans approximately 540,000 distinct CDR3 sequences, about 13% being singletons. The sequenced material came from blood, either unsorted or a sorted T cell fraction (not recorded which). Receptor source: a male donor with ankylosing spondylitis.

This clonotype was seen at least ten times. The genes are TRBV20-1 and TRBJ1-4; tentatively, D is TRBD1 (5 bases). The germline V and J ends were trimmed by 6 bases and 6 bases, with 14 bases remaining between them. Germline V gene data show CDR1 as DFQATT and CDR2 as SNEGSKA (reference sequence). The CDR3 spans 13 residues. The CDR3 DNA reads as TGCAGTGCCGAGTGGGGGGGTGATGAAAAACTGTTTTTT. This sequence encodes CSAEWGGDEKLFF.

This clonotype was observed at least ten times. V and J are TRBV12-3 or TRBV12-4 and TRBJ2-5; possible D gene TRBD2, 5 bases. This CDR3 has 15 amino acids. V lost 2 bases and J 1 base, leaving 11 bases between the germline ends. The CDR3 spells CASSLRVSGQETQYF. CDR3 in DNA: TGTGCCAGCAGTTTAAGGGTCAGCGGCCAAGAGACCCAGTACTTC.

CDR3 bases: TGCAGTGCAACGGTCGGGCTTGAGCAGTTCTTC. This codes for CSATVGLEQFF. The rearrangement links TRBV20-1 to TRBJ2-1; D is undetermined. This CDR3 has 11 amino acids. The germline CDR1 and CDR2 sequences are DFQATT and SNEGSKA (reference sequence). V was pared by 6 bases and J by 9 bases, with 12 bases between.

This chain joins TRBV6-1 and TRBJ1-5, with 10 bases matching TRBD1. Germline loops: CDR1 MNHNS, CDR2 SASEGT. The CDR3 covers 15 residues. With V trimmed by 8 bases and J by 6 bases, 10 bases remained unmatched. This chain's CDR3 is CASSRTGGEGQPQHF. The CDR3 bases are TGTGCCAGCTCAAGGACAGGGGGAGAGGGTCAGCCCCAGCATTTT.

The V and J genes are TRBV14 and TRBJ1-1; D possibly corresponds to TRBD1 (6 bases). Per the germline V gene, CDR1 is SGHDN and CDR2 is FVKESK. The CDR3 is 14 amino acids. Trimming pared 3 bases from V and 4 bases from J, leaving 12 bases between. The CDR3 loop reads CASSHPGTSTEAFF. The DNA of the CDR3 is TGTGCCAGCAGCCACCCCGGGACAAGCACTGAAGCTTTCTTT.

The rearrangement joins TRBV30 to TRBJ1-1; possible D gene TRBD1, 5 bases. Per germline, CDR1 GTSNPN and CDR2 SVGIG (reference sequence). The CDR3 loop spans 13 amino acids. The V end was cut by 0 bases, the J end by 7 bases, with 12 bases between. The CDR3 nucleotides are TGTGCCTGGAGTGTAGGGGAATATGGTGAAGCTTTCTTT. It yields the protein CAWSVGEYGEAFF.

This clonotype was counted a few times. The chain joins TRBV6-1 to TRBJ2-1, with D perhaps assigned TRBD1 or TRBD2 (5 bases each). The CDR3 length is 14 residues. Germline values: CDR1 MNHNS, CDR2 SASEGT. V was pared by 7 bases and J by 9 bases, with 19 bases between. In nucleotides, the CDR3 is TGTGCCAGCACACGTTGGGGAGATGGGGGTGAGCAGTTCTTC. It translates to CASTRWGDGGEQFF.

The chain employs TRBV7-2 and TRBJ2-1; D call uncertain. This CDR3 comprises 14 residues. The V gene's germline CDR1 is SGHTA and CDR2 FQGNSA. V lost 5 bases to trimming and J lost 5 bases, with 13 bases between them. The CDR3 DNA sequence: TGTGCCAGCAGCCCCTCCCACTACAACAATGAGCAGTTCTTC. Encoded protein: CASSPSHYNNEQFF.

A word on this clonotype: This may stem from a read error, because a much larger clone lies one nucleotide away. The genes are TRBV12-3 or TRBV12-4 and TRBJ2-5; tentative D call: TRBD2 (5 bases). The CDR3 is made up of 14 amino acids. CDR3 amino acids: CTSTFSVREETQYF. Written as DNA, the CDR3 is TGTACCAGCACCTTCTCCGTGAGGGAAGAGACCCAGTACTTC.

The table lists this clonotype with a few counts. V is TRBV25-1 and J is TRBJ1-2; D unresolved. CDR3 length: 13 amino acids. V was pared by 2 bases and J by 8 bases, with 12 bases between. Germline-derived CDR1 and CDR2 are MGHDK and SYGVNS. This chain's CDR3 is CASSEKGAVGYTF. Written as DNA, the CDR3 is TGTGCCAGCAGTGAAAAGGGAGCGGTCGGCTACACCTTC.

This rearrangement joins TRBV2 to TRBJ1-2, with D possibly being TRBD1 (6 bases). Germline V lookup: CDR1 SNHLY, CDR2 FYNNEI. Trimming took 5 bases from V and 7 from J, leaving 14 bases between them. CDR3 length: 13 amino acids. CDR3 residues: CASSPTGTTGYTF. In nucleotides, the CDR3 is TGTGCCAGCAGTCCAACTGGGACAACTGGCTACACCTTC.

The chain uses TRBV20-1 and TRBJ2-2, with 9 bases identical to TRBD2. The V and J ends lost 6 bases and 6 bases, in that order; junction bases with no gene match: 14. CDR1 DFQATT and CDR2 SNEGSKA come from the germline V gene (reference sequence). The CDR3 is 16 residues long. Here the CDR3 reads CSAAFWGGRVAGELFF. CDR3 nucleotides: TGCAGTGCAGCTTTCTGGGGCGGGAGGGTGGCCGGGGAGCTGTTTTTT.

This clonotype was seen a handful of times. This rearrangement joins TRBV5-4 to TRBJ2-5, with unresolved D. There are 14 residues in the CDR3. In germline, CDR1 is SGHNT, CDR2 YYREEE (reference sequence). V lost 0 bases and J lost 2, with 8 bases in between. CDR3 bases: TGTGCCAGCAGCTTGGCCCAGGAACAAGAGACCCAGTACTTC. This encodes CASSLAQEQETQYF.

In its sample, this clonotype was seen many times. V and J are TRBV24-1 and TRBJ2-3; 8 bases fit TRBD1. Losses at the gene ends were 0 bases for V and 5 bases for J; bases not matched to a gene: 6. The CDR3 totals 16 residues. Germline V gene lookup returns CDR1 KGHDR and CDR2 SFDVKD. The chain's CDR3 is CATSDLQGALGDTQYF. The CDR3 DNA reads as TGTGCCACCAGTGATTTGCAGGGGGCGCTTGGAGATACGCAGTATTTT.

This clonotype was counted a few times. V usage is TRBV10-3 and J usage is TRBJ2-7; TRBD1 aligns across 10 bases. The CDR3 contains 14 residues. Germline CDR1 is ENHRY and CDR2 is SYGVKD. Losses at the gene ends were 6 bases for V and 4 bases for J; bases not matched to a gene: 6. The CDR3, as DNA: TGTGCCATCAGGGTGGGACAGGGGAAGTACGAGCAGTACGTC. Translation: CAIRVGQGKYEQYV.

The table lists this clonotype with a few counts. The chain carries TRBV5-1 and TRBJ1-2; no clear D gene. CDR1 and CDR2 from the germline V gene are SGHRS and YFSETQ. The V end lost 5 bases, the J end lost 3 bases, and 11 bases lay between the germline ends. CDR3 length: 13 residues. This CDR3 reads CASSSSVDYGYTF. Written as DNA, the CDR3 is TGCGCCAGCAGTTCTTCTGTAGACTATGGCTACACCTTC.

In its sample, this clonotype was seen a few times. The V gene is TRBV20-1, the J gene TRBJ2-2; 16 bases line up with TRBD2. The ends lost 0 bases at V and 3 bases at J; junction bases unmatched: 7. This CDR3 contains 19 residues. Germline V lookup: CDR1 DFQATT, CDR2 SNEGSKA (reference sequence). The CDR3 DNA sequence: TGCAGTGCTAGAGATCTTCCGGGACTAGCGGGAGGGCACACCGGGGAGCTGTTTTTT. It codes for CSARDLPGLAGGHTGELFF.

This clonotype was picked up a small number of times. V is TRBV5-5 and J is TRBJ2-2, with D perhaps TRBD1 (5 bases). Germline V gene data show CDR1 as SGHKS and CDR2 as YYEKEE (reference sequence). Trimming removed 4 bases at V and 7 bases at J, with 14 bases between. The CDR3 contains 14 residues. The CDR3 nucleotides read TGTGCCAGCAGCCGTGACGGACACAGCGGGGAGCTGTTTTTT. This codes for CASSRDGHSGELFF.

The chain employs TRBV5-1 and TRBJ2-1; TRBD2 matches at 14 bases. Per the germline V gene, CDR1 is SGHRS and CDR2 is YFSETQ. The CDR3 is made up of 20 amino acids. Trimming cost V 4 bases and J 5 bases; bases outside gene matches: 17. DNA for the CDR3: TGCGCCAGCAGCCCCGGACTAGCGGGAGGTTTGGTATTAGTTCACAATGAGCAGTTCTTC. Translating gives CASSPGLAGGLVLVHNEQFF.

The chain has TRBV3-1 and TRBJ2-3; 7 positions agree with TRBD1. This CDR3 is 14 amino acids long. Germline trimming cut 6 bases from V and 3 bases from J; bases unmatched to any gene: 6. Germline CDR1 is LGHDT and CDR2 is YNNKEL (reference sequence). DNA of the CDR3: TGTGCCAGCAGTCAAACGACAGGGACAGATACGCAGTATTTT. Amino acid sequence: CASSQTTGTDTQYF.

The sample holds a few counts of this clonotype. J is TRBJ2-1 and V is TRBV7-2; TRBD2 aligns across 7 bases. The CDR3 spans 13 residues. Unmatched junction bases numbered 6, after V lost 4 bases and J lost 9 bases. Germline V lookup: CDR1 SGHTA, CDR2 FQGNSA. CDR3 region: CASSSWEGSEQFF. DNA of the CDR3: TGTGCCAGCAGCTCCTGGGAGGGCAGTGAGCAGTTCTTC. The whole variable domain, remainder taken from reference TRBV7-2 and TRBJ2-1, is GAGVSQSPSNKVTEKGKDVELRCDPISGHTALYWYRQSLGQGLEFLIYFQGNSAPDKSGLPSDRFSAERTGGSVSTLTIQRTQQEDSAVYLCASSSWEGSEQFFGPGTRLTVL.

The V call is TRBV5-1, the J call TRBJ1-1; the D gene is possibly TRBD1 (6 bases). Germline CDR1 SGHRS, CDR2 YFSETQ. The CDR3 is 15 residues long. Trimming removed 6 bases at V and 1 base at J, with 16 bases between. The chain's CDR3 is CASTNLGQSNTEAFF. CDR3 coding DNA: TGCGCCAGCACTAATCTGGGACAATCGAACACTGAAGCTTTCTTT.